This paragraph reports one T cell receptor (beta chain). The data belong to a study of cytotoxic CD8 clonotypes in ibrutinib-treated CLL. CDR1 and CDR2 (germline): MNHNS, SASEGT. Unmatched junction bases numbered 2, after V lost 3 bases and J lost 6 bases. The CDR3 has 14 amino acids. The repertoire was sequenced with immunoSEQ multiplex PCR; TCRdb's copy has only in-frame clones and lacks some. This table holds 140,000 to 150,000 clones, approximately 80% found once. The clonotype comes from a human donor with chronic lymphocytic leukemia. The gene calls are TRBV6-1 and TRBJ1-4, with TRBD1 matching 9 bases. This specimen was PBMCs, taken after 24 months of ibrutinib treatment. The CDR3 is CASSEGTGYEKLFF. The CDR3, as DNA: TGTGCCAGCAGTGAGGGGACAGGGTATGAAAAACTGTTTTTT.